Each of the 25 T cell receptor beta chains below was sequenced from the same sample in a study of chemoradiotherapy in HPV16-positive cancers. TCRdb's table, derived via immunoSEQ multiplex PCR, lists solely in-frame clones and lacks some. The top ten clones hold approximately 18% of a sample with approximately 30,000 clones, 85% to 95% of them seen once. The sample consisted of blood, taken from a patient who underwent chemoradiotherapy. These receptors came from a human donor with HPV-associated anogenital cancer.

CDR3 in DNA: TGCGCCAGCAGCCCGGAGACAGGTTTAAACACTGAAGCTTTCTTT. Residues: CASSPETGLNTEAFF. This chain connects TRBV5-1 to TRBJ1-1, with D possibly being TRBD1 (6 bases). Germline V gene lookup returns CDR1 SGHRS and CDR2 YFSETQ. V lost 4 bases to trimming and J lost 2 bases, with 15 bases between them. The CDR3 length is 15 residues.

The CDR3 protein is CASSRSPFSAINEQFF. CDR3 in DNA: TGTGCCAGCAGCCGGAGCCCTTTCAGTGCAATCAATGAGCAGTTCTTC. The V gene is TRBV7-2, the J gene TRBJ2-1; D is undetermined. Trimming left V 5 bases short and J 6 bases short, with 20 bases between. This CDR3 is 16 amino acids long. The germline V gene has CDR1 SGHTA and CDR2 FQGNSA.

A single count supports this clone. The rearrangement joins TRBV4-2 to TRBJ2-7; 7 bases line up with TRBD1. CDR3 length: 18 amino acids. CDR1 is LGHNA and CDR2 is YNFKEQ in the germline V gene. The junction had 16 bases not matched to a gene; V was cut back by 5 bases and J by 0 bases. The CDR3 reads CASSTRQGRYVSSYEQYF. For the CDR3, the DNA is TGTGCCAGCAGCACCCGACAGGGACGTTATGTAAGCTCCTACGAGCAGTACTTC.

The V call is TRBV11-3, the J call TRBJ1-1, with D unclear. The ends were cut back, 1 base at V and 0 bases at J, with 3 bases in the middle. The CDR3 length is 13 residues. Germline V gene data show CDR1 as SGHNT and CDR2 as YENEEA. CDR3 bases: TGTGCCAGCAGCTTAGGCGTGAACACTGAAGCTTTCTTT. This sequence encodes CASSLGVNTEAFF. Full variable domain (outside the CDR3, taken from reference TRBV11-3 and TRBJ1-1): EAGVVQSPRYKIIEKKQPVAFWCNPISGHNTLYWYLQNLGQGPELLIRYENEEAVDDSQLPKDRFSAERLKGVDSTLKIQPAELGDSAVYLCASSLGVNTEAFFGQGTRLTVV.

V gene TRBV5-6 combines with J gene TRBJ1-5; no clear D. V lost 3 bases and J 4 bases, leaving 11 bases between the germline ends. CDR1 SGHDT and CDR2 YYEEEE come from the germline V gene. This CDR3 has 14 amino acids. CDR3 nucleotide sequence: TGTGCCAGCAGCTGGTGGGCTCTTAATCAGCCCCAGCATTTT. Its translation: CASSWWALNQPQHF.

The chain's CDR3 is CASSSQGGVTGELFF. CDR3 nucleotides: TGTGCCAGCAGCTCTCAGGGGGGAGTCACCGGGGAGCTGTTTTTT. The chain recombines TRBV7-3 with TRBJ2-2; a weak D match, TRBD1 (7 bases). The ends were cut back, 4 bases at V and 4 bases at J, with 13 bases in the middle. The germline gives CDR1 SGHTA, CDR2 FQGTGA. CDR3 length: 15 residues. Combining the CDR3 with reference TRBV7-3 and TRBJ2-2 gives the whole variable domain GAGVSQTPSNKVTEKGKYVELRCDPISGHTALYWYRQSLGQGPEFLIYFQGTGAADDSGLPNDRFFAVRPEGSVSTLKIQRTERGDSAVYLCASSSQGGVTGELFFGEGSRLTVL.

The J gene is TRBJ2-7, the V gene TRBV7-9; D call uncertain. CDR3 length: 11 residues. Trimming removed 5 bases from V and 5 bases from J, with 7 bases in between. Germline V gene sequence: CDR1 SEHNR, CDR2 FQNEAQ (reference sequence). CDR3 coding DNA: TGTGCCAGCAGCCAGGCTAACGAGCAGTACTTC. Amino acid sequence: CASSQANEQYF. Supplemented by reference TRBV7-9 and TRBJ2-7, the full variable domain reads DTGVSQNPRHKITKRGQNVTFRCDPISEHNRLYWYRQTLGQGPEFLTYFQNEAQLEKSRLLSDRFSAERPKGSFSTLEIQRTEQGDSAMYLCASSQANEQYFGPGTRLTVT.

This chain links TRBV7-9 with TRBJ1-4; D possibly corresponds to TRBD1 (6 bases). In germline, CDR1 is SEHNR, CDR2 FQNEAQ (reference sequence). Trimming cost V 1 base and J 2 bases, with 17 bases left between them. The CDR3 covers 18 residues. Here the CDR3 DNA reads TGTGCCAGCAGCTTAGTCTCGACAGGCGTGCCTACTAATGAAAAACTGTTTTTT. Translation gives CASSLVSTGVPTNEKLFF.

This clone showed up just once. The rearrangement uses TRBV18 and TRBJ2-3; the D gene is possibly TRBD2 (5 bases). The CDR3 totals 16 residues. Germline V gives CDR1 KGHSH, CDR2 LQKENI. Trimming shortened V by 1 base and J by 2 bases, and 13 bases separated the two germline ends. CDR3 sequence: CASSPLTAGDTDTQYF. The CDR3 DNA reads TGTGCCAGCTCACCACTAACGGCGGGCGACACAGATACGCAGTATTTT.

The CDR3 DNA reads TGCGCCAGCAGTGATGGGTCCTTGGCAGGCCCCGGGGAGCTGTTTTTT. Translated: CASSDGSLAGPGELFF. V and J are TRBV10-2 and TRBJ2-2, with D uncertain. V was pared by 3 bases and J by 6 bases, with 17 bases between. Germline values: CDR1 WSHSY, CDR2 SAAADI. The CDR3 runs to 16 residues.

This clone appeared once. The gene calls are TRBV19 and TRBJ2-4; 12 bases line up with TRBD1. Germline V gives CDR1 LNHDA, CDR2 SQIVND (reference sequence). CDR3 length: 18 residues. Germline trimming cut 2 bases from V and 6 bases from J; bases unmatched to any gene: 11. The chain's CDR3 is CASSINPGTGGALNIQYF. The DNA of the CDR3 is TGTGCCAGTAGTATAAATCCCGGGACAGGGGGCGCCTTAAACATTCAGTACTTC.

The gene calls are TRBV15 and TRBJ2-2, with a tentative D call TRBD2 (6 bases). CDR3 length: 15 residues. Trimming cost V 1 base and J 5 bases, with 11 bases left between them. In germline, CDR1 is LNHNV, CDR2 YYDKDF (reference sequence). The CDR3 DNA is TGTGCCACCAGCAGAGTCTTGGGGGGAACCGGGGAGCTGTTTTTT. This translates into CATSRVLGGTGELFF.

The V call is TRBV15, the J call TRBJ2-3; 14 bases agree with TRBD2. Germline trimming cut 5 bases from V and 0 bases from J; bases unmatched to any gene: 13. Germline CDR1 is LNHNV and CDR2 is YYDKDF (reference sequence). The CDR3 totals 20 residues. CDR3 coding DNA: TGTGCCACCAGCGGGACCCCGGGACTAGCGGGAGCGTCTAGCACAGATACGCAGTATTTT. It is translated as CATSGTPGLAGASSTDTQYF. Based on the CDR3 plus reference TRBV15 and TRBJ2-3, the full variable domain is DAMVIQNPRYQVTQFGKPVTLSCSQTLNHNVMYWYQQKSSQAPKLLFHYYDKDFNNEADTPDNFQSRRPNTSFCFLDIRSPGLGDTAMYLCATSGTPGLAGASSTDTQYFGPGTRLTVL.

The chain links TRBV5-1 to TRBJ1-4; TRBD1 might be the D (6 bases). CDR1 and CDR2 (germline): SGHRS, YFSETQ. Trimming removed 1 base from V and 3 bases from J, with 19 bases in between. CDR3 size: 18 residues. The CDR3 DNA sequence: TGCGCCAGCAGCTTGACCCCCCGGACAGTCCCTTCTAATGAAAAACTGTTTTTT. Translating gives CASSLTPRTVPSNEKLFF.

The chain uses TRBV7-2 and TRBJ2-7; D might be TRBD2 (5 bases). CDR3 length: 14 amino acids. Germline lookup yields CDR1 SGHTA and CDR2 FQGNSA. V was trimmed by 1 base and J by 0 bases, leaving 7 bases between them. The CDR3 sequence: CASSLGTSSYEQYF. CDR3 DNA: TGTGCCAGCAGCTTAGGTACTAGCTCCTACGAGCAGTACTTC.

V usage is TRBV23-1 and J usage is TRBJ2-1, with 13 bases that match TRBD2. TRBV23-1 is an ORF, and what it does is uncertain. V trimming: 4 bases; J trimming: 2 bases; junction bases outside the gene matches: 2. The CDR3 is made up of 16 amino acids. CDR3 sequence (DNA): TGCGCCAGCAGTCGGACTAGCGGGGGTACCTACAATGAGCAGTTCTTC. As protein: CASSRTSGGTYNEQFF.

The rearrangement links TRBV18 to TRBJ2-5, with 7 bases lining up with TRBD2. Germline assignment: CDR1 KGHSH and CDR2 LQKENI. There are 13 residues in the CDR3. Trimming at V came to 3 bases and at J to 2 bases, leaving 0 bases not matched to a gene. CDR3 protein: CASSPGLQETQYF. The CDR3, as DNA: TGTGCCAGCTCACCGGGACTACAAGAGACCCAGTACTTC.

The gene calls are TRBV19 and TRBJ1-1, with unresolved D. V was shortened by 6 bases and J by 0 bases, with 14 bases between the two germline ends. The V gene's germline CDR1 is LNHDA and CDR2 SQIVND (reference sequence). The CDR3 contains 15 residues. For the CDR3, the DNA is TGTGCCAGTAGGGTTAATGAGGCGATGAACACTGAAGCTTTCTTT. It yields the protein CASRVNEAMNTEAFF.

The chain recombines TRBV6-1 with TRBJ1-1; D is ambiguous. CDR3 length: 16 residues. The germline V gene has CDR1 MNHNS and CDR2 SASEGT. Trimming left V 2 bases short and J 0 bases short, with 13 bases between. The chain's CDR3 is CASSEILTALNTEAFF. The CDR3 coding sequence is TGTGCCAGCAGTGAAATTCTCACAGCCTTGAACACTGAAGCTTTCTTT.

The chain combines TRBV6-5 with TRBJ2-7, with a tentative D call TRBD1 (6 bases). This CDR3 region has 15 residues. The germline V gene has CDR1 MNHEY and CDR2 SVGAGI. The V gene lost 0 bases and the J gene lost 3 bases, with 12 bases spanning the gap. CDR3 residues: CASSYSGGGVYEQYF. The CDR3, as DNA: TGTGCCAGCAGTTACTCTGGGGGCGGAGTCTACGAGCAGTACTTC.

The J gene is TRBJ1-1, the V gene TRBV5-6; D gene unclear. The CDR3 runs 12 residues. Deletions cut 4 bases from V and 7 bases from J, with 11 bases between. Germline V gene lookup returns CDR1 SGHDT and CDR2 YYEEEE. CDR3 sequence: CASSGTGSEAFF. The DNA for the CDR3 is TGTGCCAGCAGCGGCACGGGGAGTGAAGCTTTCTTT.

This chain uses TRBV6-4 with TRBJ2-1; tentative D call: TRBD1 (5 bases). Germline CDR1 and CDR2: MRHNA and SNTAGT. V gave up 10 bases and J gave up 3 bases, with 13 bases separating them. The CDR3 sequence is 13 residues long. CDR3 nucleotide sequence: TGTGCCATCATCCAGGGTCTCTACAATGAGCAGTTCTTC. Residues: CAIIQGLYNEQFF.

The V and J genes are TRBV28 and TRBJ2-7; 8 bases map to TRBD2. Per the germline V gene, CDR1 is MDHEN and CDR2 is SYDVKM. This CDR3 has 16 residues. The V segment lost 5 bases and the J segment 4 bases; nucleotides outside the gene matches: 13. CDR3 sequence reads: CASSPPGGSGIYEQYF. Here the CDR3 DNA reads TGTGCCAGCAGTCCTCCGGGGGGTAGCGGGATTTACGAGCAGTACTTC.

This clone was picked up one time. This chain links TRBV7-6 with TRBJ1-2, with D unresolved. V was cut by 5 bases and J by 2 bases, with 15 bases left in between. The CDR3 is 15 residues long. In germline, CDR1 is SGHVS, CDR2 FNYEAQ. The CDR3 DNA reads TGTGCCAGCAGCCCCATCGCACAGACCAACTATGGCTACACCTTC. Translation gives CASSPIAQTNYGYTF. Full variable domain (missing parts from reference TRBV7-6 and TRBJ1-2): GAGVSQSPRYKVTKRGQDVALRCDPISGHVSLYWYRQALGQGPEFLTYFNYEAQQDKSGLPNDRFSAERPEGSISTLTIQRTEQRDSAMYRCASSPIAQTNYGYTFGSGTRLTVV.

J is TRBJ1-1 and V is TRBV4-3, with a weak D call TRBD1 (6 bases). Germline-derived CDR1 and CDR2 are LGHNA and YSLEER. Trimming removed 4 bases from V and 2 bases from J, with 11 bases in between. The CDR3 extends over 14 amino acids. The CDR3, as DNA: TGCGCCAGCAGCCGATCACAGGGAAACACTGAAGCTTTCTTT. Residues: CASSRSQGNTEAFF.